This TCR beta chain appears in the sequencing data of a study of early T cells in non-severe SARS-CoV-2 infection (dated by TCRdb to the early 2020s). For the study in its entirety: Bulk RNA from unsorted whole blood was used for TCR sequencing, so alpha and beta chains could not be paired.

The V end gives up 0 bases and the J end 5 bases, leaving 6 bases in the junction not matched to a gene. For CDR1 and CDR2, the germline V gene lists MNHEY and SVGAGI. Inclusive of the bounding cysteine and phenylalanine, the CDR3 is 15 residues long. Here the CDR3 DNA is all that survives: 45 bases in frame from base 1. Only a few counts were recorded for this clonotype. This receptor's antigen is unknown. Base qualities are not at hand, and no much larger clone is one base apart. Results the study describes overall, beyond this receptor: VDJdb matching was skewed toward anti-spike CD8 responses and likely underestimated virus-specific expansions, missing private and CD4 specificities.

Set within a cohort of healthcare workers in London, UK, this nested case-control study involved weekly PCR testing of nasopharyngeal swabs along with blood sampling. Healthcare workers were recruited between 23 and 31 March 2020, during the week of the UK lockdown, and were followed weekly for up to roughly 16 weeks. Library preparation used 5' RACE. TCRdb lists the instrument as NextSeq 500. In the TCR library protocol, unique molecular identifiers were attached to individual cDNA molecules to correct for PCR bias and sequencing error. Both TCR alpha and beta chains were sequenced, and tight co-correlation was observed between alpha and beta sequence abundances in each sample. Per the authors' processing: Decombinator V4 was used to annotate TCR sequences for V gene, J gene and CDR3. Expanded TCRs were defined as changing significantly between any two time points under a Poisson model with p below 0.0001. TCR abundances were normalised to the total number of TCRs sequenced per sample and expressed as counts per million. MAIT TCRs were defined by TRAV1-2 paired with TRAJ12, TRAJ20 or TRAJ33, and iNKT TCRs by TRAV10 paired with TRAJ18. VDJdb, accessed 1 November 2021, was searched for CMV, EBV and SARS-CoV-2 annotated TCRs, excluding TCRs annotated for multiple antigens. The public reads were reanalyzed by TCRdb: fastp trimming at Q25, MiXCR alignment, in-frame beta chains only. Each entry is one CDR3 protein sequence, shown with its most common DNA and genes. These V and J calls originate from TCRdb's pipeline instead of the authors' own analysis. Counted in this sample were under 65,000 distinct CDR3 sequences; 12% of them appeared once. The ten largest clones take up around 1.4% of the sample.

Sequencing was performed on whole blood. The chain employs TRBV6-5 and TRBJ1-2, and 7 junctional nucleotides match TRBD1. The source is an adult who was a healthcare worker with PCR-confirmed SARS-CoV-2 infection or an uninfected control (not recorded which). The CDR3 has the sequence CASSYSDRDPYGYTF. The nucleotide sequence is given as TGTGCCAGCAGTTACTCAGACAGGGATCCTTATGGCTACACCTTC.